These 4 T cell receptor beta chains share one sample of origin, sequenced in a study of blood T cell repertoires in COVID-19. Here immunoSEQ multiplex PCR was the method, and the copy in TCRdb shows in-frame clones only, minus some. Among some 160,000 clones listed, more than 80% were seen once. Sequenced: peripheral blood. Receptors originate from a man between 60 and 70 years old with acute or convalescent COVID-19.

The chain carries TRBV10-3 and TRBJ1-6; no firm D call. This CDR3 is built from 15 residues. The germline gives CDR1 ENHRY, CDR2 SYGVKD. V lost 4 bases and J lost 8, with 15 bases in between. The CDR3: CAISVGGQSYSPLHF. CDR3 DNA: TGTGCCATCAGTGTAGGAGGGCAGTCCTATTCACCCCTCCACTTT.

V and J are TRBV19 and TRBJ1-4; weak D call: TRBD1 (6 bases). The CDR3 extends over 14 amino acids. V was cut by 9 bases and J by 8 bases, with 19 bases left in between. Germline V gives CDR1 LNHDA, CDR2 SQIVND (reference sequence). CDR3 sequence reads: CASAPHRDGEKLFF. The CDR3 coding sequence is TGTGCCAGCGCCCCACACAGGGATGGAGAAAAACTGTTTTTT.

This chain joins TRBV19 and TRBJ2-2; maybe TRBD1 (5 bases). Trimming removed 7 bases at V and 6 bases at J, with 9 bases between. CDR1 and CDR2 (germline): LNHDA, SQIVND (reference sequence). CDR3 length equals 12 residues. The CDR3 here is CASNWGAGELFF. The CDR3 DNA reads as TGTGCCAGTAATTGGGGCGCCGGGGAGCTGTTTTTT.

V is TRBV9 and J is TRBJ2-3, with 7 bases lining up with TRBD1. Germline loops: CDR1 SGDLS, CDR2 YYNGEE. J was trimmed by 5 bases and V by 3 bases; bases with no gene match: 9. The CDR3 length is 15 residues. CDR3 bases: TGTGCCAGCAGCGCCCGCGACAGGGTAATAGATACGCAGTATTTT. Protein sequence: CASSARDRVIDTQYF.